Below, one TCR beta chain is given with its context. Its antigen is currently not known. No quality values exist for individual bases; no much larger clone is one base distant. In the germline V gene, CDR1 corresponds to SGHAT and CDR2 to FQNNGV. The CDR3 runs 17 amino acids, cysteine and phenylalanine included. The CDR3 DNA has 51 bases and is translated from base 1. The junction shows trimming of 1 base on V and 5 bases on J, plus 20 bases between the germline ends. The sample is drawn from a study of blood T cell repertoires in COVID-19 (dated by TCRdb to the early 2020s). Background on the whole study: Samples from collaborators originated in the United States, Italy and Spain and spanned both the acute and convalescent phases of COVID-19. Nearly every sample came with metadata listing a de-identified subject ID, COVID-19 status, age in years and sex. The repertoires were released in a freely available public database meant as a resource for research on the immune response to SARS-CoV-2. The dataset comprised deeply sampled blood TCRbeta repertoires from subjects exposed to, actively infected with, or recovered from COVID-19. The samples were drawn from the first 160 participants of the ongoing ImmuneRACE study and from 950 to 1,500 subjects provided by 6 global collaborators. The prospective study material was composed of cDNA or gDNA derived from T cells, B-cell-depleted T cells, or PBMCs. Where available, HLA class I and class II types were taken from metadata supplied by the sample provider and were not determined by assay-based typing. Summary of the overall study and its limitations: The amount of clinical and demographic metadata varied by source and participant and was provided uncurated.

TCRbeta CDR3 regions were amplified from genomic DNA by means of the immunoSEQ Assay, a bias-controlled multiplex PCR. On the study's bioinformatics: The number of nucleated cells in each sample was estimated from the amplification of reference gene primers within the assay. Sequence reads were collapsed and filtered to measure the absolute abundance of every unique TCRbeta CDR3 rearrangement. For each sample, productive Simpson clonality was calculated as the square root of Simpson's diversity index over productive rearrangements. TCRdb obtained this table from immuneACCESS and retained in-frame rearrangements with V and J assigned. These tables miss some clones; where compared with another copy, unresolved V genes account for less than half of the shortfall, and the remainder is unexplained. V, J and clone size are taken as reported in that table, and D and trimming were inferred from the DNA itself. The sample table records around 100,000 clones; 80% to 95% of these occur just once. The ten largest account for under 7.5% of the sample.

Each collaborating institution followed its own protocols to collect whole blood in K2EDTA tubes. For TCRbeta analysis, collaborators shipped samples as frozen whole blood, isolated PBMCs, or DNA extracted from either of those sample types. The receptor's source is a man in his 70s with acute or convalescent COVID-19. Recombination joined TRBV11-2 with TRBJ2-5; the D gene is possibly TRBD1, with 7 bases matching. The material sequenced was peripheral blood. Read as DNA, the sequence is TGTGCCAGCAGCTTAGCGCAGGGGGGCGCAGGTCGGGAGACCCAGTACTTC. This sequence encodes CASSLAQGGAGRETQYF.